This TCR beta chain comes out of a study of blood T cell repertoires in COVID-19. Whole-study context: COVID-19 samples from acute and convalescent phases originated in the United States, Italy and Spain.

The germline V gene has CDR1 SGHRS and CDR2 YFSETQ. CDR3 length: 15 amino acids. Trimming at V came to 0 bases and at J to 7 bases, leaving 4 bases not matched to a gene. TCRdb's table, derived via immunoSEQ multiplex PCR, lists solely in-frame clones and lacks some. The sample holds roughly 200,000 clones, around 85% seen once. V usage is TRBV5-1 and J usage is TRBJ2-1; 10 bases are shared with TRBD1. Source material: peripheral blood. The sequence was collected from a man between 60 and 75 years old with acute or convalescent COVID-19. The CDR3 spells CASSLDGDRGNEQFF. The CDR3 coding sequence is TGCGCCAGCAGCTTGGACGGGGACAGGGGTAATGAGCAGTTCTTC.